This T cell receptor beta chain comes out of a study of T-cell reconstitution after alpha-beta-depleted transplantation in children. CDR3 length: 14 residues. Germline CDR1 and CDR2: KGHDR and SFDVKD. Trimming cost V 1 base and J 2 bases, with 6 bases left between them. This clonotype was found many times. During its preparation, the TCRbeta library received unique molecular identifiers. TCRdb passed the PCR reads through MiXCR, listing each CDR3 protein once. The table includes about half a million distinct CDR3 sequences, under 15% detected once. Sequenced here: PBMCs from the stem cell graft donor, sampled from the stem cell graft. The chain uses TRBV24-1 and TRBJ2-3; D call uncertain. The sequence derives from a human donor who donated a stem cell graft to a child with combined immunodeficiency. The CDR3, as DNA: TGTGCCACCAGTGATTTTTCTGACACAGATACGCAGTATTTT. It encodes CATSDFSDTDTQYF.